This T cell receptor beta chain stems from a study of blood T cell repertoires in COVID-19 (dated by TCRdb to between 2020 and 2021). Background on the whole study: Samples covering the acute and convalescent phases of COVID-19 were provided by collaborators in the United States, Italy and Spain. The material from the prospective study consisted of cDNA or gDNA derived from T cells, B-cell-depleted T cells, or PBMCs. Subjects who had been exposed to COVID-19, were actively infected with it, or had recovered from it provided the deeply sampled blood TCRbeta repertoires that made up the dataset. The repertoires were made available in a free public database intended to serve as a resource for research on the immune response to SARS-CoV-2. Samples were obtained from the ongoing ImmuneRACE study (first 160 participants) and from some 1,300 subjects provided by 6 global collaborators. Sample metadata almost always included a de-identified subject ID, COVID-19 status, age in years and sex. Where available, HLA class I and class II types were obtained from metadata supplied by the sample provider rather than from assay-based typing. The study at large found these results: How much clinical and demographic metadata was included differed by source and by participant, and the metadata was provided uncurated.

Participants in the prospective study were aged about 18 to 95 years, lived in under 30 United States geographic areas, and enrolled through a virtual design. In the prospective study, participants were assigned to cohorts based on the clinical history participants reported in a screening survey and a study questionnaire. Exposed participants had been in contact with someone with a PCR-confirmed or clinician-diagnosed COVID-19 case within 2 weeks of study entry. Mobile phlebotomists in the prospective study collected whole blood, serum and a nasopharyngeal or oropharyngeal swab from every participant. Participants in the prospective study had the option to provide additional blood draws and questionnaires over an approximately 2-month period. Before DNA extraction, blood samples from the prospective study were shipped at room temperature or frozen. TCRbeta CDR3 regions were amplified from genomic DNA using the immunoSEQ Assay, a bias-controlled multiplex PCR. In the original analysis: Nucleated cell counts per sample were estimated from amplification of reference gene primers within the assay. Sequence reads were collapsed and filtered to measure the absolute abundance of every unique TCRbeta CDR3 rearrangement. For each sample, productive Simpson clonality was calculated as the square root of Simpson's diversity index across productive rearrangements. TCRdb obtained this table from immuneACCESS and retained in-frame rearrangements with V and J assigned. These tables miss some clones; where compared with another copy, unresolved V genes account for less than half of the shortfall, and the remainder is unexplained. V and J calls plus clone size are reproduced from that table; the DNA served to infer D and trimming. This sample has hundreds of thousands of clones in its table, and around 84% of those were observed once. 1.5% to 2% of the sample is held by the ten biggest clonotypes.

With respect to this clone: This receptor's antigen is unknown. No qualities accompany the bases; no much larger clone lies one base away.

From the cysteine up to the phenylalanine, the CDR3 has a length of 13 residues. Only the CDR3 DNA is retained, 39 bases long and in frame from the first base. Germline trimming: 5 bases from V, 5 bases from J; junction bases outside gene matches: 5. CDR1 and CDR2 are read off the germline V gene (reference sequence) as PRHDT and FYEKMQ. The origin of this receptor is a woman younger than 45 who had been exposed to COVID-19. In this chain, TRBV13 is recombined with TRBJ2-5; TRBD1 aligns with 7 central bases. Sequenced: PBMCs or T cells enriched from blood (not recorded which). The bases read TGTGCCAGCAGCACAGGGACAGCGGAGACCCAGTACTTC. It specifies CASSTGTAETQYF.